A single sample gave rise to the 9 T cell receptor beta chains below, sequenced in a study of T cell repertoires in cytomegalovirus infection. No antigen is known for these receptors. Via MiXCR, TCRdb re-called the reads, giving one row per CDR3 protein. This sample carries under 500,000 distinct CDR3 sequences, about 42% of them seen once, and the ten largest clones take around 45%. This sample comprised cultured PBMCs, obtained from culture after CMV antigen stimulation. The receptor set was obtained from a human donor in good health (CMV status not recorded). Some clones in this sample may be carry-over from other donors' samples.

Points on this clonotype: A much larger clone differs by one base, so this may be a read error. V and J are TRBV7-2 and TRBJ2-1; unclear D gene. The CDR3 contains 17 residues. Germline loops: CDR1 SGHTA, CDR2 FQGNSA. The CDR3 region is CDSSLSYSASSYNEQFF. In DNA, the CDR3 is TGTGACAGCAGCTTATCCTACTCCGCGAGCTCCTACAATGAGCAGTTCTTC.

The chain has TRBV7-2 and TRBJ1-5; TRBD1 matches 7 bases. The ends lost 3 bases at V and 7 bases at J; junction bases unmatched: 15. Germline loops: CDR1 SGHTA, CDR2 FQGNSA. This CDR3 has 17 residues. CDR3 region: CASSLGPILGGGQPQHF. The CDR3, as DNA: TGTGCCAGCAGCTTGGGGCCTATTTTAGGGGGCGGCCAGCCCCAGCATTTT.

This clonotype was counted between two and nine times. The V call is TRBV7-2, the J call TRBJ2-2; 10 nucleotides match TRBD2. The germline gives CDR1 SGHTA, CDR2 FQGNSA. V shed 6 bases and J 7 bases; nucleotides not matched to a gene: 8. The CDR3 loop spans 15 amino acids. The CDR3 loop is CASSYLAGAGGELFF. In DNA form, the CDR3 reads TGTGCCAGCAGTTACCTAGCGGGAGCCGGCGGGGAGCTGTTTTTT. Complete variable domain (other parts from reference TRBV7-2 and TRBJ2-2): GAGVSQSPSNKVTEKGKDVELRCDPISGHTALYWYRQSLGQGLEFLIYFQGNSAPDKSGLPSDRFSAERTGGSVSTLTIQRTQQEDSAVYLCASSYLAGAGGELFFGEGSRLTVL.

This clonotype was counted between two and nine times. The chain is built from TRBV7-2 and TRBJ1-2; D remains ambiguous. Germline CDR1 and CDR2: SGHTA and FQGNSA. The CDR3 covers 16 residues. V was shortened by 2 bases and J by 2 bases, with 15 bases between the two germline ends. The CDR3 coding sequence is TGTGCCAGCAGCTTATCGATCGCCCCTACGAACTATGGCTACACCTTC. Protein product: CASSLSIAPTNYGYTF.

This clonotype was seen only a few times. The genes are TRBV7-2 and TRBJ2-3, with D tentatively TRBD2 (5 bases). The CDR3 extends over 16 amino acids. CDR1 is SGHTA and CDR2 is FQGNSA in the germline V gene. V was pared by 4 bases and J by 5 bases, with 19 bases between. The CDR3 DNA follows: TGTGCCAGCAGCTCCCCTAGGGAGCACCTAGGAGATACGCAGTATTTT. Amino acids: CASSSPREHLGDTQYF. The full variable domain, completed using reference TRBV7-2 and TRBJ2-3, is GAGVSQSPSNKVTEKGKDVELRCDPISGHTALYWYRQSLGQGLEFLIYFQGNSAPDKSGLPSDRFSAERTGGSVSTLTIQRTQQEDSAVYLCASSSPREHLGDTQYFGPGTRLTVL.

This sequence joins TRBV27 and TRBJ1-4, with TRBD1 matching 8 bases. CDR1 and CDR2 (germline): MNHEY, SMNVEV (reference sequence). CDR3 size: 17 residues. Losses at the gene ends were 1 base for V and 7 bases for J; bases not matched to a gene: 11. In DNA, the CDR3 is TGTGCCAGCAGTTTATACCACCGGACAGGGTGGAGTGAAAAACTGTTTTTT. As protein: CASSLYHRTGWSEKLFF.

This clonotype was recorded at least ten times. The chain is built from TRBV7-2 and TRBJ2-3; no clear D. The CDR3 spans 11 residues. Between the trimmed V and J ends, which lost 6 bases and 5 bases, there was a span of 6 bases. CDR1 is SGHTA and CDR2 is FQGNSA in the germline V gene. The CDR3 is CASRLEDTQYF. The CDR3 region has the DNA TGTGCCAGCAGGCTAGAAGATACGCAGTATTTT.

This chain links TRBV6-2 or TRBV6-3 with TRBJ2-1; D gene unclear. Per the germline V gene, CDR1 is MNHEY and CDR2 is SVGEGT. The V end lost 2 bases, the J end lost 3 bases, and 11 bases lay between the germline ends. This CDR3 region has 15 residues. The CDR3 DNA reads TGTGCCAGCAGTTACCTCCACCCGGTCTACAATGAGCAGTTCTTC. Amino acids: CASSYLHPVYNEQFF.

The V and J genes are TRBV27 and TRBJ1-2; D remains ambiguous. This CDR3 comprises 12 residues. Per the germline V gene, CDR1 is MNHEY and CDR2 is SMNVEV (reference sequence). Trimming pared 8 bases from V and 5 bases from J, leaving 12 bases between. CDR3 sequence: CASGFTPYGYTF. CDR3 nucleotides: TGTGCCAGCGGATTCACGCCGTATGGCTACACCTTC.